This TCR beta chain was documented in a study of T cells after yellow fever vaccination. V lost 4 bases and J 3 bases, leaving 15 bases between the germline ends. Germline-derived CDR1 and CDR2 are MGHRA and YSYEKL. CDR3 length equals 15 residues. TCRdb ran MiXCR on the 5' RACE reads and lists one entry per CDR3 protein. The sample carries 150,000 to 200,000 distinct CDR3 sequences, roughly 9.6% recorded once. This clonotype was counted a few times. The origin of this receptor is a young man who received the YFV17D yellow fever vaccine. The specimen was CD8+ T cells sorted from PBMCs, collected 15 days after the yellow fever booster vaccination. This chain links TRBV4-1 with TRBJ1-2; D might be TRBD1 (5 bases). In nucleotides, the CDR3 is TGCGCCAGCAGCCCATCCCAGGGAGGATACTATGGCTACACCTTC. The encoded protein is CASSPSQGGYYGYTF.